This T cell receptor beta chain was recorded in a study of T-cell reconstitution after alpha-beta-depleted transplantation in children. Notes on the study in general: High day-60 TCRbeta diversity in some patients came from surviving recipient T cells and thymic progenitors. As was reported, about two months after transplant, alpha-beta T cells came from several hundred expanded graft clones. When one year had passed after transplant, most T-cell counts and diversity came from newly produced T cells.

In regard to this clonotype: Its specificity is not known.

Unique molecular identifiers were used to barcode this TCRbeta library. One entry per CDR3 protein, called by TCRdb with MiXCR from the PCR reads. In the table there are 780,000 or so distinct CDR3 sequences, around 15% of which are singletons. The sequencing used PBMCs, mostly from graft donor cells, collected 360 days after TCRalphabeta/CD19-depleted stem cell transplant. The sequence derives from a male patient younger than 18 who had a stem cell transplant for acute lymphoblastic leukemia, so the T cells may come from the graft donor.

The CDR3 is CASSSGGSRNEQFF. CDR3 in DNA: TGTGCCAGCAGCTCTGGCGGTAGCCGCAATGAGCAGTTCTTC. V and J are TRBV7-3 and TRBJ2-1; no reliable D call. Germline V gene lookup returns CDR1 SGHTA and CDR2 FQGTGA. CDR3 length equals 14 residues. Trimming pared 4 bases from V and 6 bases from J, leaving 13 bases between.